This TCR beta chain was obtained from a study of regulatory T cells in long-lasting Graves disease. Noted time point: newly diagnosed GD, antithyroid drugs for less than 3 months. TCR sequences were obtained from RNA taken from PBMCs. With iRepertoire HTBI primers and Arm-PCR of CDR3 regions, TCR beta libraries were built. TCRdb re-called the multiplex PCR reads through MiXCR, storing one row per CDR3 protein. The sample has approximately 230,000 distinct CDR3 sequences, approximately 20% seen once. This clonotype has just a few counts. Its antigen is undetermined. CDR3 length: 14 residues. V was trimmed by 5 bases and J by 1 base, leaving 11 bases between them. CDR1 is LGHNT, CDR2 FRNRAP, per germline. General study points: Persistent Graves' patients showed less TCR diversity than newly diagnosed ones.

Sequenced material: peripheral blood mononuclear cells (PBMCs), taken at new diagnosis, from a patient treated with antithyroid drugs. The sequence came from a female donor with Graves disease. The J gene is TRBJ1-1, the V gene TRBV12-5; D unclear. CDR3 DNA sequence: TGTGCTAGTGGTCCGGGGTCGGGGAACACTGAAGCTTTCTTT. Translating it yields CASGPGSGNTEAFF.